The T cell receptor beta chain under discussion was sequenced for a study of shared clonotypes between healthy human individuals. Study at large: For every donor, three CD4 naive, three CD4 memory, two CD8 naive and one CD8 memory plates were used.

This table comes from immunoSEQ multiplex PCR, and its TCRdb copy is limited to in-frame clones, with some not included. The sample lists some 800,000 clones, more than 85% occurring once. CD45RO-negative cells were positively selected for CCR7, leaving out terminally differentiated effector memory CD45RA+ cells. Germline V gene lookup returns CDR1 SGHVS and CDR2 FQNEAQ. J gave up 5 bases and V 4 bases, and 10 bases lay outside the gene matches. This CDR3 is 16 amino acids long. V gene TRBV7-8 combines with J gene TRBJ2-5; 10 bases are a match to TRBD2. The receptor's source is a man aged 25 to 45 in good health. Material: naive CD8+ T cells sorted from blood. The CDR3 loop is CASSSVLAGDGETQYF. In nucleotides, the CDR3 is TGTGCCAGCAGCTCCGTCCTAGCGGGAGATGGGGAGACCCAGTACTTC. Full variable domain (outside the CDR3, taken from reference TRBV7-8 and TRBJ2-5): GAGVSQSPRYKVAKRGQDVALRCDPISGHVSLFWYQQALGQGPEFLTYFQNEAQLDKSGLPSDRFFAERPEGSVSTLKIQRTQQEDSAVYLCASSSVLAGDGETQYFGPGTRLLVL.